This T cell receptor beta chain appears in the sequencing data of a study of high-grade serous ovarian cancer treatment subgroups. At the level of the study: Samples averaged about 15,000 reads and around 7,600 unique TCR beta rearrangements. Study findings and constraints: Only CDR3 was analyzed; CDR1 and CDR2 were not. TCR clonal relatedness correlated positively with neoantigen level.

The data were produced by immunoSEQ multiplex PCR, yet TCRdb's version contains in-frame clones alone and is incomplete. The sample carries some 12,000 clones, less than 90% recorded once. This clone was found once. Antigen: not known. Tumor samples were taken before definitive surgery or chemotherapy. The V gene's germline CDR1 is SGHNT and CDR2 YENEEA. CDR3 length equals 17 residues. The junction had 8 bases not matched to a gene; V was cut back by 0 bases and J by 5 bases. This clonotype originated in a human donor with high-grade serous ovarian cancer. This chain joins TRBV11-3 and TRBJ2-1; TRBD2 matches 9 bases. The sequenced sample consisted of tumor tissue. CDR3 amino acids: CASSLDGVAGGDNEQFF. For the CDR3, the DNA is TGTGCCAGCAGCTTAGACGGCGTGGCGGGAGGGGACAATGAGCAGTTCTTC.